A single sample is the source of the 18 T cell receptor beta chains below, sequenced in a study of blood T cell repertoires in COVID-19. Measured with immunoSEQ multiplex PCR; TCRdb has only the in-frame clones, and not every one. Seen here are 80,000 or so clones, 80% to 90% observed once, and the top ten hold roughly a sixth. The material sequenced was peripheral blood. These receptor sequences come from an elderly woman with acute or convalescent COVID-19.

The CDR3 is CASSPRQGTSMNTEAFF. Written as DNA, the CDR3 is TGCGCCAGCAGCCCGAGACAGGGGACATCCATGAACACTGAAGCTTTCTTT. The rearrangement links TRBV4-1 to TRBJ1-1, with 8 positions matching TRBD1. V dropped 4 bases and J dropped 0; count of bases not matched to a gene: 10. Germline V lookup: CDR1 MGHRA, CDR2 YSYEKL. This CDR3 has 17 residues.

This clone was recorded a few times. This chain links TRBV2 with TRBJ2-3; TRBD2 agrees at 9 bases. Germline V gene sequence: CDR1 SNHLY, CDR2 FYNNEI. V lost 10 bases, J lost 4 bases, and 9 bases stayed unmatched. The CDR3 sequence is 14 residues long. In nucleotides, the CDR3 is TGTGCCACCTCCGGGACTAGCTTCTCAGATACGCAGTATTTT. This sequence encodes CATSGTSFSDTQYF.

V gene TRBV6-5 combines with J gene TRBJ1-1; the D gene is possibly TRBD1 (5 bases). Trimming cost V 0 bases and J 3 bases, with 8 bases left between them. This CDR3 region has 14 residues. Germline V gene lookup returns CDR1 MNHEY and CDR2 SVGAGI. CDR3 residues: CASSYSQGYTEAFF. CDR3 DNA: TGTGCCAGCAGTTACTCGCAGGGTTACACTGAAGCTTTCTTT.

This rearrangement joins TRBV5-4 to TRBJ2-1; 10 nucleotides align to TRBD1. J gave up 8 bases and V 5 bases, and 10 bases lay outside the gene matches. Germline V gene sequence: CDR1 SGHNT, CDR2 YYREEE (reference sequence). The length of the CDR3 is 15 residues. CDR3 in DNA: TGTGCCAGCAGGAACCGGGACAGGGGATCTCATGAGCAGTTCTTC. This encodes CASRNRDRGSHEQFF.

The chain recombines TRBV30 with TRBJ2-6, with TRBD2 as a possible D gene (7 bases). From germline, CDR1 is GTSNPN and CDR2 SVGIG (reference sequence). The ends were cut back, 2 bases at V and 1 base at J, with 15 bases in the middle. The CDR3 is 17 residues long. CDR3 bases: TGTGCCTGGAGTCTTGGGGGGGCCCTTTCTGGGGCCAACGTCCTGACTTTC. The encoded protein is CAWSLGGALSGANVLTF.

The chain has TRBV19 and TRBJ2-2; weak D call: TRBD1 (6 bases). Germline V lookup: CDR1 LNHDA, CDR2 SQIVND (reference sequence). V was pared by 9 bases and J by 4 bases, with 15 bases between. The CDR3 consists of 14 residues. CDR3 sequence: CASGTQGRTGELFF. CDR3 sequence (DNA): TGTGCCAGCGGAACCCAGGGGCGCACCGGGGAGCTGTTTTTT.

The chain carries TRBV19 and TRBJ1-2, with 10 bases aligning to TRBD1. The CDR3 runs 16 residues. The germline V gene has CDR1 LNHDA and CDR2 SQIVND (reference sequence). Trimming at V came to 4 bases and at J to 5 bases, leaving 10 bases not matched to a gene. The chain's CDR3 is CASSSGQGVRFYGYTF. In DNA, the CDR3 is TGTGCCAGTAGTAGCGGACAGGGGGTAAGGTTTTATGGCTACACCTTC.

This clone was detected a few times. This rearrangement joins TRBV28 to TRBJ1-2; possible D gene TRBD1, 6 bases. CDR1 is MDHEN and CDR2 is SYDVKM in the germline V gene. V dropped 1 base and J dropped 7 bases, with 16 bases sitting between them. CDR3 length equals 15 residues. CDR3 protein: CASSLFSGQWRGYTF. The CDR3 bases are TGTGCCAGCAGTTTATTCTCCGGACAGTGGCGTGGCTACACCTTC.

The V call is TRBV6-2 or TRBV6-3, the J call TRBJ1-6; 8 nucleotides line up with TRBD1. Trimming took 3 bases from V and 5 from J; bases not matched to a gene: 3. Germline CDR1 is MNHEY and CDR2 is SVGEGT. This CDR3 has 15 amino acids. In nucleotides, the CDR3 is TGTGCCAGCAGTTATTCGGACAGGGATAATTCACCCCTCCACTTT. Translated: CASSYSDRDNSPLHF.

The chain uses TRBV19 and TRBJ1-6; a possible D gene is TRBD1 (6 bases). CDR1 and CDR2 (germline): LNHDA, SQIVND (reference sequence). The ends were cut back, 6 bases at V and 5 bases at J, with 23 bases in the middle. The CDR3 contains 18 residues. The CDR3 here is CASSVTGHAWINNSPLHF. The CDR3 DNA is TGTGCCAGTAGCGTAACGGGACACGCCTGGATCAATAATTCACCCCTCCACTTT.

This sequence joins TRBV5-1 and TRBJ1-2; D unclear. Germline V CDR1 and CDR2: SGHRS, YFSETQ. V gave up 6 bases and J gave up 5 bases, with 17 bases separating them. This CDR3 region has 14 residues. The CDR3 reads CASNPETGRYGYTF. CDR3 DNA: TGCGCCAGCAACCCCGAGACGGGAAGATATGGCTACACCTTC.

The DNA of the CDR3 is TGTGCCAGCAGTGAACGGGGGGGGACAGGGCGTACAGATACGCAGTATTTT. Amino acid sequence: CASSERGGTGRTDTQYF. This sequence joins TRBV6-1 and TRBJ2-3; possibly TRBD1 for D (9 bases). This CDR3 region has 17 residues. The V gene lost 2 bases and the J gene lost 3 bases, with 18 bases spanning the gap. Germline CDR1 reads MNHNS; CDR2 reads SASEGT.

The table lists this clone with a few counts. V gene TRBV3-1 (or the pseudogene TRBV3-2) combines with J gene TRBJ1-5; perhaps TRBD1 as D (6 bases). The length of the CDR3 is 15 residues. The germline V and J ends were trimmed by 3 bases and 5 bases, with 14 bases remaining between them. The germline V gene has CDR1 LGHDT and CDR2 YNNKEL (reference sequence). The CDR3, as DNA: TGTGCCAGCAGCCATCCCGGACAGTGGGATCAGCCCCAGCATTTT. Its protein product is CASSHPGQWDQPQHF.

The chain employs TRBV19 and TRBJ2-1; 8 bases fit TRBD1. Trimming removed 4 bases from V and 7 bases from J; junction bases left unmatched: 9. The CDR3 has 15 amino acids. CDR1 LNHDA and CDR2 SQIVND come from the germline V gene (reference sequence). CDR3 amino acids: CASSTLGQGRNEQFF. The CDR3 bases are TGTGCCAGTAGTACCCTTGGACAGGGCAGAAATGAGCAGTTCTTC.

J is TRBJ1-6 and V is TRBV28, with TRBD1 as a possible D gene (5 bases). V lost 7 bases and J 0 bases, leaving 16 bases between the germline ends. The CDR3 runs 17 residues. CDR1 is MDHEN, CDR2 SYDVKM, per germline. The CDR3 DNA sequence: TGTGCCAGCACCGGGACTGCTTTGAGCTCCTATAATTCACCCCTCCACTTT. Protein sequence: CASTGTALSSYNSPLHF.

The CDR3 coding sequence is TGTGCCAGCATTATGGACAGGGTAGAGACCCAGTACTTC. It encodes CASIMDRVETQYF. The chain carries TRBV6-5 and TRBJ2-5, with TRBD1 matching over 8 bases. The CDR3 is 13 amino acids. Losses at the gene ends were 7 bases for V and 4 bases for J; bases not matched to a gene: 5. Germline V gene sequence: CDR1 MNHEY, CDR2 SVGAGI.

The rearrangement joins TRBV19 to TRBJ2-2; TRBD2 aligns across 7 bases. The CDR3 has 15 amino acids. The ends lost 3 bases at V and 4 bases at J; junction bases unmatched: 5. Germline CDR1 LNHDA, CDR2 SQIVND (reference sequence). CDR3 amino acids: CASSIQGGGTGELFF. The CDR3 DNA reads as TGTGCCAGTAGTATTCAGGGCGGGGGCACCGGGGAGCTGTTTTTT.

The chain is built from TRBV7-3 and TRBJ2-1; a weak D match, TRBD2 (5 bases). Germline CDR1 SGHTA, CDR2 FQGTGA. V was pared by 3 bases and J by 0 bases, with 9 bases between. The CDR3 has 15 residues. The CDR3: CASSFRTSSYNEQFF. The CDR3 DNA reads TGTGCCAGCAGCTTCCGCACTAGCTCCTACAATGAGCAGTTCTTC. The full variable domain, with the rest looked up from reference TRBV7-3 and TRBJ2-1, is GAGVSQTPSNKVTEKGKYVELRCDPISGHTALYWYRQSLGQGPEFLIYFQGTGAADDSGLPNDRFFAVRPEGSVSTLKIQRTERGDSAVYLCASSFRTSSYNEQFFGPGTRLTVL.